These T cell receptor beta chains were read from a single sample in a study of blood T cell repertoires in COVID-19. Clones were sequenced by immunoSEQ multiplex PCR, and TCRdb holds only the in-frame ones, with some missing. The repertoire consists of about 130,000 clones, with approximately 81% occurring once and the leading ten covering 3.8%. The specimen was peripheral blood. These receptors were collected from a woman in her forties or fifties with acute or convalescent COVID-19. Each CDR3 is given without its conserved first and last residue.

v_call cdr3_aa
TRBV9 ASSETSGTYNEQF
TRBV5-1 ASSPTGQGVDEQY
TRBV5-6 ASSFSQLASTDTQY
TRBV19 ASSTPRRRGYNEQF
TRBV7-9 ASSMTGLSEQY
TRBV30 AWTKRGLAKNIQY
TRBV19 ASKKQGNKGNQPQH
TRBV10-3 AISETADTQY
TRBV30 AWMRERMYGYT
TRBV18 ASSTQGGTPGNTIY